Below are 29 T cell receptor beta chains sequenced from a single sample in a study of beta chain features in type 1 diabetes. General study findings and limits: Type 1 diabetes patients had TCRB CDR3s that were shorter (moderately but significantly so) in all four CD4+ subsets.

No antigens are known for them. The study reverse transcribed the entire isolated RNA, so it sequenced expressed TCRB transcripts. Here immunoSEQ multiplex PCR was the method, and the copy in TCRdb shows in-frame clones only, minus some. Altogether approximately 170,000 clones are present, approximately 8.1% being singletons, with the ten largest covering around 0.5%. The sequenced sample consisted of central memory CD4+ T cells from blood. The receptor set was obtained from a man aged 18 to 29 with type 1 diabetes.

This clone was seen a few times. The chain couples TRBV6-6 to TRBJ1-1; 9 nucleotides line up with TRBD1. Trimming removed 0 bases from V and 5 bases from J; junction bases left unmatched: 4. CDR3 length: 15 residues. Per the germline V gene, CDR1 is MNHNY and CDR2 is SVGAGI (reference sequence). CDR3 nucleotides: TGTGCCAGCAGTTACTCGGGACAGGGAGGGACTGAAGCTTTCTTT. It encodes CASSYSGQGGTEAFF.

V and J are TRBV19 and TRBJ2-7; TRBD2 matches 13 bases. With V trimmed by 5 bases and J by 12 bases, 7 bases remained unmatched. The CDR3 spans 13 residues. Per germline, CDR1 LNHDA and CDR2 SQIVND (reference sequence). This chain's CDR3 is CASSGTSGRARYF. The CDR3 DNA reads TGTGCCAGTAGTGGAACTAGCGGGAGGGCCAGGTACTTC.

In nucleotides, the CDR3 is TGTGCCAGCAGTGGGACTATTTACAATGAGCAGTTCTTC. Translating gives CASSGTIYNEQFF. The gene calls are TRBV2 and TRBJ2-1, with TRBD2 as a possible D gene (6 bases). This CDR3 is 13 amino acids long. Trimming shortened V by 4 bases and J by 4 bases, and 8 bases separated the two germline ends. Germline V gene data show CDR1 as SNHLY and CDR2 as FYNNEI.

The rearrangement links TRBV28 to TRBJ1-1, with D tentatively TRBD1 (6 bases). In germline, CDR1 is MDHEN, CDR2 SYDVKM. CDR3 size: 14 residues. V was clipped by 6 bases and J by 3 bases, with 14 bases between them. CDR3 nucleotide sequence: TGTGCCAGCAGGTGGGCAGGGGCGGACACTGAAGCTTTCTTT. Encoded protein: CASRWAGADTEAFF.

This clone was found many times. J is TRBJ2-4 and V is TRBV28; 8 bases are shared with TRBD1. Germline V gives CDR1 MDHEN, CDR2 SYDVKM. This CDR3 has 12 residues. Unmatched junction bases numbered 3, after V lost 6 bases and J lost 8 bases. The CDR3 reads CASRPTGDIQYF. CDR3 in DNA: TGTGCCAGCAGACCGACAGGGGACATTCAGTACTTC.

V is TRBV28 and J is TRBJ2-6, with 8 bases aligning to TRBD1. V dropped 6 bases and J dropped 3; count of bases not matched to a gene: 7. The CDR3 is 16 residues long. Germline V gives CDR1 MDHEN, CDR2 SYDVKM. CDR3 sequence (DNA): TGTGCCAGCAGAACCACAGGGGGGTATGGGGCCAACGTCCTGACTTTC. It is translated as CASRTTGGYGANVLTF.

The chain employs TRBV30 and TRBJ2-5; 9 bases map to TRBD2. The CDR3 loop spans 15 amino acids. Trimming removed 5 bases from V and 1 base from J; junction bases left unmatched: 8. The germline V gene encodes CDR1 GTSNPN and CDR2 SVGIG (reference sequence). CDR3: CAWARSSGSQETQYF. The CDR3 nucleotides read TGTGCCTGGGCCCGCAGTAGCGGGAGCCAAGAGACCCAGTACTTC.

This clone has just a few counts. This chain uses TRBV5-4 with TRBJ1-2; 8 bases agree with TRBD1. The CDR3 covers 14 residues. V was pared by 1 base and J by 4 bases, with 3 bases of the junction left unmatched. Germline V gives CDR1 SGHNT, CDR2 YYREEE (reference sequence). CDR3 DNA sequence: TGTGCCAGCAGCTTGCAGGGGGCACGCTATGGCTACACCTTC. This translates into CASSLQGARYGYTF.

The table lists this clone with a few counts. The chain employs TRBV6-6 and TRBJ2-3; no reliable D call. V was trimmed by 7 bases and J by 5 bases, leaving 10 bases between them. Germline V CDR1 and CDR2: MNHNY, SVGAGI (reference sequence). The CDR3 extends over 12 amino acids. CDR3 loop: CASNKKVDTQYF. In DNA, the CDR3 is TGTGCCAGCAACAAGAAAGTAGATACGCAGTATTTT.

V is TRBV20-1 and J is TRBJ1-2; D gene unclear. From germline, CDR1 is DFQATT and CDR2 SNEGSKA (reference sequence). V was trimmed by 1 base and J by 8 bases, leaving 8 bases between them. The CDR3 spans 11 residues. CDR3 amino acids: CSARVDTGYTF. The DNA for the CDR3 is TGCAGTGCTAGAGTAGACACCGGCTACACCTTC.

The rearrangement uses TRBV18 and TRBJ2-1; no clear D. Trimming shortened V by 4 bases and J by 6 bases, and 13 bases separated the two germline ends. The germline CDR1 and CDR2 sequences are KGHSH and LQKENI. CDR3 length equals 14 residues. DNA of the CDR3: TGTGCCAGCTCACTTTCGACATTATCCAATGAGCAGTTCTTC. This encodes CASSLSTLSNEQFF.

This clone was seen only a few times. The chain combines TRBV30 with TRBJ2-7; 8 bases are a match to TRBD2. The V and J ends lost 4 bases and 5 bases, in that order; junction bases with no gene match: 13. Germline V gene lookup returns CDR1 GTSNPN and CDR2 SVGIG (reference sequence). This CDR3 has 15 residues. This CDR3 is CAWTITGTSSHEQYF. The CDR3 coding sequence is TGTGCCTGGACGATCACCGGGACTAGTTCCCACGAGCAGTACTTC.

The chain combines TRBV5-1 with TRBJ2-3, with D perhaps matching TRBD1 (5 bases). Germline V gives CDR1 SGHRS, CDR2 YFSETQ. This CDR3 has 16 residues. With 4 bases removed from V and 1 base from J, the gap between germline ends came to 16 bases. The CDR3 here is CASSEARVLGTDTQYF. Here the CDR3 DNA reads TGCGCCAGCAGCGAGGCCAGGGTCCTGGGCACAGATACGCAGTATTTT.

CDR3 nucleotide sequence: TGTGCCAGCAGTCAGCACACGGGACAGGGGAATGGCTACACCTTC. Translating it yields CASSQHTGQGNGYTF. This rearrangement joins TRBV27 to TRBJ1-2; the match to TRBD1 covers 10 bases. CDR1 is MNHEY and CDR2 is SMNVEV in the germline V gene (reference sequence). The CDR3 extends over 15 amino acids. V was clipped by 5 bases and J by 6 bases; unmatched bases: 9.

This clone has a count of ten or more. The J gene is TRBJ2-7, the V gene TRBV5-4; D gene ambiguous. The germline gives CDR1 SGHNT, CDR2 YYREEE (reference sequence). The CDR3 is 12 amino acids. V was shortened by 0 bases and J by 11 bases, with 12 bases between the two germline ends. The CDR3 bases are TGTGCCAGCAGCTTGGTTGGCAACAAAGAGTACTTC. Its protein is CASSLVGNKEYF.

The V call is TRBV30, the J call TRBJ1-2; 11 bases line up with TRBD1. Trimming took 2 bases from V and 2 from J; bases not matched to a gene: 7. The CDR3 is 16 amino acids. Germline-derived CDR1 and CDR2 are GTSNPN and SVGIG (reference sequence). The CDR3 region is CAWSRTGGQWNYGYTF. CDR3 nucleotide sequence: TGTGCCTGGAGTCGGACAGGGGGCCAATGGAACTATGGCTACACCTTC.

J is TRBJ1-1 and V is TRBV5-1; D uncertain. Germline V gene lookup returns CDR1 SGHRS and CDR2 YFSETQ. The CDR3 spans 13 residues. The ends were cut back, 4 bases at V and 4 bases at J, with 11 bases in the middle. In DNA form, the CDR3 reads TGCGCCAGCAGCCGCGGGGAATCCACTGAAGCTTTCTTT. It translates to CASSRGESTEAFF.

The table lists this clone with a few counts. V is TRBV28 and J is TRBJ2-4; TRBD1 might be the D (5 bases). In germline, CDR1 is MDHEN, CDR2 SYDVKM. This CDR3 spans 14 amino acids. V was cut by 5 bases and J by 6 bases, with 14 bases left in between. CDR3 sequence reads: CASSPDSNRNIQYF. The CDR3, as DNA: TGTGCCAGCAGTCCCGACAGTAATCGAAACATTCAGTACTTC.

This chain connects TRBV4-3 to TRBJ1-4, with unresolved D. The CDR3 totals 15 residues. Looked up from germline, CDR1 is LGHNA and CDR2 is YSLEER. V shed 0 bases and J shed 4 bases, with 9 bases lying between them. The CDR3 nucleotides read TGCGCCAGCAGCCAAGATTGGGCACTTAATGAAAAACTGTTTTTT. This gives the protein CASSQDWALNEKLFF.

The chain couples TRBV28 to TRBJ2-7; TRBD1 aligns across 7 bases. After removal of 7 bases from V and 6 bases from J, the junction contained 9 bases not matched to a gene. Germline values: CDR1 MDHEN, CDR2 SYDVKM. The CDR3 spans 13 residues. CDR3 sequence (DNA): TGTGCCAGCAACGGTGGACCAGGGGGCGAGCAGTACTTC. Translated: CASNGGPGGEQYF.

The chain couples TRBV5-1 to TRBJ2-3; maybe TRBD1 (5 bases). Germline V CDR1 and CDR2: SGHRS, YFSETQ. The CDR3 contains 14 residues. The V and J ends lost 1 base and 10 bases respectively, with 16 bases between them. As DNA, the CDR3 is TGCGCCAGCAGCTTGCTCCAGGGTGATTTCGCGCAGTATTTT. Amino acid sequence: CASSLLQGDFAQYF.

There are a few counts of this clone. The chain combines TRBV15 with TRBJ1-2; D gene ambiguous. Looked up from germline, CDR1 is LNHNV and CDR2 is YYDKDF (reference sequence). There are 16 residues in the CDR3. The ends were cut back, 3 bases at V and 8 bases at J, with 22 bases in the middle. CDR3 residues: CATSRDLGMNSGGYTF. CDR3 bases: TGTGCCACCAGCAGGGACCTCGGGATGAACTCTGGAGGCTACACCTTC. Variable domain in full (rest from reference TRBV15 and TRBJ1-2): DAMVIQNPRYQVTQFGKPVTLSCSQTLNHNVMYWYQQKSSQAPKLLFHYYDKDFNNEADTPDNFQSRRPNTSFCFLDIRSPGLGDTAMYLCATSRDLGMNSGGYTFGSGTRLTVV.

This clone turned up a few times. The V call is TRBV12-2, the J call TRBJ1-2; the table gives TRBD1 as D, unverified against the DNA. TRBV12-2 is a known pseudogene. This CDR3 is built from 15 residues. The CDR3 spells CASRLARTGNYGYTF. CDR3 nucleotides: TGTGCAAGTCGCTTAGCGCGGACAGGGAACTATGGCTACACCTTC.

This chain joins TRBV7-2 and TRBJ1-1, with a weak D call TRBD1 (5 bases). Germline V gene data show CDR1 as SGHTA and CDR2 as FQGNSA. Trimming removed 5 bases from V and 7 bases from J, with 14 bases in between. The CDR3 has 13 residues. The CDR3 nucleotides read TGTGCCAGCAGCCCCCGGCCGGGACTTGAAGCTTTCTTT. Translation: CASSPRPGLEAFF.

V gene TRBV15 combines with J gene TRBJ1-5, with 8 bases aligning to TRBD1. The CDR3 runs 14 residues. With V trimmed by 8 bases and J by 0 bases, 3 bases remained unmatched. The germline gives CDR1 LNHNV, CDR2 YYDKDF (reference sequence). The CDR3 DNA reads as TGTGCCACCGACAGGGGACATAGCAATCAGCCCCAGCATTTT. Its protein product is CATDRGHSNQPQHF.

This sequence joins TRBV19 and TRBJ2-1, with D perhaps matching TRBD1 (5 bases). Germline V lookup: CDR1 LNHDA, CDR2 SQIVND (reference sequence). The length of the CDR3 is 15 residues. V was clipped by 1 base and J by 3 bases, with 10 bases between them. The CDR3 reads CASSIVTTGYNEQFF. CDR3 bases: TGTGCCAGTAGTATAGTGACAACAGGCTACAATGAGCAGTTCTTC.

This clone was counted only a few times. This CDR3 is CASRTARGTLETQYF. The CDR3 DNA reads TGTGCCAGCAGGACCGCCAGGGGGACCTTAGAGACCCAGTACTTC. The gene calls are TRBV28 and TRBJ2-5, with 7 bases that match TRBD1. Germline CDR1 reads MDHEN; CDR2 reads SYDVKM. The CDR3 runs 15 residues. Trimming removed 6 bases from V and 4 bases from J; junction bases left unmatched: 11.

V is TRBV11-2 and J is TRBJ2-4; 9 nucleotides line up with TRBD1. In germline, CDR1 is SGHAT, CDR2 FQNNGV. The J segment lost 9 bases and the V segment lost 3 bases, leaving 6 bases of the junction unmatched. The CDR3 is 14 amino acids. CDR3 protein: CASSLGTGWGIQYF. The CDR3 nucleotides read TGTGCCAGCAGCTTGGGGACAGGGTGGGGCATTCAGTACTTC.

This clone came up a few times. V is TRBV2 and J is TRBJ1-2; 8 bases are a match to TRBD1. The CDR3 totals 14 residues. Germline V gives CDR1 SNHLY, CDR2 FYNNEI. The V gene end was trimmed by 4 bases and the J gene end by 2 bases; junction bases not matched to a gene: 3. CDR3 loop: CASSVDRANYGYTF. The CDR3 coding sequence is TGTGCCAGCAGTGTGGACAGGGCGAACTATGGCTACACCTTC.